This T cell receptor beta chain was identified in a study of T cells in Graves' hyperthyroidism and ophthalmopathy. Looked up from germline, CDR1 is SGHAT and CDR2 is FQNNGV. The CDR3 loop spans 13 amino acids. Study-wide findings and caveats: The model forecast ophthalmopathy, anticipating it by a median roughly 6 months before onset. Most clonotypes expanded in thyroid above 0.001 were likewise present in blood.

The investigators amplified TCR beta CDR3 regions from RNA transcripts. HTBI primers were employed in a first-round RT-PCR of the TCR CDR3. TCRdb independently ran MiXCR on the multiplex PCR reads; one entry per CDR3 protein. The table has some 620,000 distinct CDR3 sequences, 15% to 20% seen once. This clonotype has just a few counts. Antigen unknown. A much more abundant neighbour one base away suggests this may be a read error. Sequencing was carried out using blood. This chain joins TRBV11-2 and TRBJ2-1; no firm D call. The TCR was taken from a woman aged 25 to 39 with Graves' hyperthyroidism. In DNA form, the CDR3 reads TGTGCCAGCAAAAGCCTGAAATACAATAAGCAGTTCTTC. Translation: CASKSLKYNKQFF.